This is a list of T cell receptor beta chains from one sample in a study of glioma-infiltrating T cells. TCRdb redid the calling of the multiplex PCR reads with MiXCR, one entry per CDR3 protein. The table includes more than 350,000 distinct CDR3 sequences, 41% detected once. Sequencing was done on a sample of glioma tissue, nonneoplastic brain tissue, or PBMCs (not recorded which). The receptor source for this set is a human donor with low-grade glioma or glioblastoma, undergoing nonglioma brain surgery, or in good health (not recorded which). CDR3s include the opening cysteine and the closing phenylalanine or tryptophan. Fields, in order: J gene, clone size, D gene, V gene, CDR3 DNA, CDR3 protein. A D gene is named only where the DNA matches it firmly. Part of the rows lack a size; the others show once, few, many or a class for expanded clones.

j_gene: TRBJ1-5; abundance: few; d_gene: -; v_gene: TRBV12-3/TRBV12-4; CDR3nt: TGTGCCAGCAGCTATTATGGGTACAATCAGCCCCAGCATTTT; CDR3aa: CASSYYGYNQPQHF
j_gene: TRBJ2-1; abundance: -; d_gene: -; v_gene: TRBV20-1; CDR3nt: TGCAGTGCGGATGTGGGGGGCTCCTACGATGAGCAGTTCTTC; CDR3aa: CSADVGGSYDEQFF
j_gene: TRBJ1-5; abundance: few; d_gene: -; v_gene: TRBV7-9; CDR3nt: TGTGCCAGCAGCTTACTCCATGATCAGCCCCAGCATTTT; CDR3aa: CASSLLHDQPQHF
j_gene: TRBJ2-7; abundance: many; d_gene: -; v_gene: TRBV20-1; CDR3nt: TGCAGTGCTTCCCAAGACGGGCGGAGAACCTACGAGCAGTACTTC; CDR3aa: CSASQDGRRTYEQYF
j_gene: TRBJ1-2; abundance: -; d_gene: -; v_gene: TRBV7-9; CDR3nt: TGTGCCAGCAGCTTAGTCGCGGGACTCTATGGCTACACCTTC; CDR3aa: CASSLVAGLYGYTF
j_gene: TRBJ2-3; abundance: many; d_gene: -; v_gene: TRBV7-2; CDR3nt: TGTGCCAGCAGCTACGGTGCAGATACGCAGTATTTT; CDR3aa: CASSYGADTQYF
j_gene: TRBJ2-7; abundance: -; d_gene: -; v_gene: TRBV12-3/TRBV12-4; CDR3nt: TGTGCCAGCACCCCGGGATTGGGGGTGGGGAGTTTCGGCTACGAGCAGTACTTC; CDR3aa: CASTPGLGVGSFGYEQYF
j_gene: TRBJ2-7; abundance: -; d_gene: -; v_gene: TRBV28; CDR3nt: TGTGCCAGCAGTTCACCGGGGTCGACATCCGAGCAGTACTTC; CDR3aa: CASSSPGSTSEQYF
j_gene: TRBJ2-7; abundance: -; d_gene: TRBD1; v_gene: TRBV28; CDR3nt: TGTGCCAGCAGTTCCCCGGGACAGACCTCCGAGCAGTACTTC; CDR3aa: CASSSPGQTSEQYF
j_gene: TRBJ1-2; abundance: -; d_gene: -; v_gene: TRBV28; CDR3nt: TGTGCCAGCAGGCCCGAAAGGAGGGGCCACTATGGCTACACCTTC; CDR3aa: CASRPERRGHYGYTF
j_gene: TRBJ1-2; abundance: -; d_gene: -; v_gene: TRBV5-1; CDR3nt: TGCGCCAGCAGCTTGATGGATCTCAACTATGGCTACACCTTC; CDR3aa: CASSLMDLNYGYTF
j_gene: TRBJ1-1; abundance: -; d_gene: -; v_gene: TRBV29-1; CDR3nt: TGCACCACGGGGCCTGAAGCTTTCTTT; CDR3aa: CTTGPEAFF
j_gene: TRBJ2-3; abundance: -; d_gene: -; v_gene: TRBV28; CDR3nt: TGTGCCAGCAGTCTTGCTCAAAGCCCAGATACGCAATATTTT; CDR3aa: CASSLAQSPDTQYF
j_gene: TRBJ2-7; abundance: -; d_gene: TRBD2; v_gene: TRBV4-3; CDR3nt: TGCGCCAGCAGCCAACTTGCCCAGCGGGAGACCCTGGGCACCTACGAGCAGTACTTC; CDR3aa: CASSQLAQRETLGTYEQYF
j_gene: TRBJ1-2; abundance: many; d_gene: -; v_gene: TRBV20-1; CDR3nt: TGCAGTGCTAGAGATCCAGGGTCCTATGGCTACACCTTC; CDR3aa: CSARDPGSYGYTF